This T cell receptor (beta chain) was identified during a study of blood T cell repertoires in COVID-19. Study context: Both acute and convalescent COVID-19 samples were obtained from the United States, Italy and Spain. In each case, the material was cDNA or gDNA derived from T cells, B-cell-depleted T cells, or PBMCs.

This clone was observed a single time. Under the authors' procedure: Using reference gene primer amplification, nucleated cell counts were estimated. TCRdb's copy holds only in-frame clones and misses some; the assay was immunoSEQ multiplex PCR. V and J calls and clone size are as listed in that table; D and trimming were resolved from the DNA. This sample carries 250,000 to 300,000 clones, about 90% of them seen once, and the ten largest clones take more than 8.5%. Seattle patients were enrolled during active infection and followed longitudinally. The germline V and J ends were trimmed by 5 bases and 0 bases, with 11 bases remaining between them. Germline values: CDR1 LNHNV, CDR2 YYDKDF (reference sequence). There are 15 residues in the CDR3.

This rearrangement joins TRBV15 to TRBJ2-1; the D gene is possibly TRBD1 (5 bases). This TCR was sampled from a woman in her seventies with COVID-19, enrolled during active disease. Sequencing was done on a sample of peripheral blood. The CDR3, as DNA: TGTGCCACCAGCCGTGACAGCGTCTCCTACAATGAGCAGTTCTTC. Amino acid sequence: CATSRDSVSYNEQFF.